The rows below give T cell receptor beta chains drawn from one sample of a study of shared clonotypes between healthy human individuals. Profiling relied on immunoSEQ multiplex PCR, and the TCRdb table lists in-frame clones only, not all of them. The sample contains around 620,000 clones, 95% of which appear only once. Material: naive CD8+ T cells sorted from blood. These receptors were collected from a woman aged 25 to 39 in good health. The CDR3 runs from the conserved cysteine through the conserved F or W. Each record gives: V gene, J gene, clone size, D gene, CDR3 protein, CDR3 DNA. D genes are given only for firm matches. Not all rows give a size; the values are once, few, many and, for expanded clones, a class.

>TRBV4-1|TRBJ1-2|NA|TRBD1
CASSQETLRDRGFGYTF
TGCGCCAGCAGCCAAGAAACGTTGAGGGACAGGGGGTTTGGCTACACCTTC
>TRBV13|TRBJ2-5|NA|TRBD2
CASSLGLAGGKTQYF
TGTGCCAGCAGCTTAGGACTAGCGGGAGGAAAGACCCAGTACTTC
>TRBV28|TRBJ1-2|NA|NA
CAGGPSLYGYTF
TGTGCCGGAGGACCCTCCCTGTATGGCTACACCTTC
>TRBV29-1|TRBJ1-2|NA|NA
CSVPRDGNYGYTF
TGCAGCGTTCCACGGGACGGCAACTATGGCTACACCTTC
>TRBV5-4|TRBJ2-1|NA|NA
CASSYLNEQFF
TGTGCCAGCAGCTACCTAAATGAGCAGTTCTTC
>TRBV7-6|TRBJ2-1|NA|TRBD1
CASSKDRVTPHSYNEQFF
TGTGCCAGCAGTAAGGACAGGGTTACACCTCACTCCTACAATGAGCAGTTCTTC
>TRBV25-1|TRBJ2-5|NA|NA
CASRGGGTQYF
TGTGCCAGCCGAGGAGGGGGGACCCAGTACTTC
>TRBV28|TRBJ1-2|NA|NA
CASSLFGTQINYGYTF
TGTGCCAGCAGTTTATTCGGGACACAGATTAACTATGGCTACACCTTC
>TRBV28|TRBJ1-2|NA|TRBD1
CASTGTEDFNYGYTF
TGTGCCAGCACGGGGACAGAGGATTTTAACTATGGCTACACCTTC
>TRBV10-3|TRBJ2-7|NA|TRBD2
CAISGPETSDSYEQYF
TGTGCCATCAGTGGTCCGGAGACTAGCGACTCCTACGAGCAGTACTTC
>TRBV4-1|TRBJ2-2|NA|TRBD2
CASSHVRRERSTGELFF
TGCGCCAGCAGCCACGTCCGGCGGGAGAGGAGCACCGGGGAGCTGTTTTTT
>TRBV5-4|TRBJ2-7|NA|NA
CASSLWDLRTYEQYF
TGTGCCAGCAGCTTGTGGGACTTACGCACCTACGAGCAGTACTTC
>TRBV21-1|TRBJ2-7|NA|NA
CASSLPGAGVVSGSYEQYF
TGTGCCAGCAGCCTCCCCGGGGCGGGAGTAGTTTCGGGCTCCTACGAGCAGTACTTC
>TRBV5-6|TRBJ1-2|NA|NA
CASSPQSYGYTF
TGTGCCAGCAGCCCCCAGAGTTATGGCTACACCTTC
>TRBV9|TRBJ2-5|NA|TRBD1
CASSVDRGLLMETQYF
TGTGCCAGCAGCGTAGACAGGGGGCTTTTGATGGAGACCCAGTACTTC
>TRBV28|TRBJ2-1|NA|NA
CASSSPQLVRVSEQFF
TGTGCCAGCAGTTCCCCGCAACTAGTTCGGGTGAGTGAGCAGTTCTTC
>TRBV7-8|TRBJ2-3|NA|NA
CASSLVTGDGFGYF
TGTGCCAGCAGCTTAGTTACGGGGGATGGGTTCGGGTATTTT
>TRBV10-1|TRBJ2-1|NA|NA
CANLIGAYNEQFF
TGCGCCAACCTAATTGGCGCCTACAATGAGCAGTTCTTC
>TRBV2|TRBJ2-1|once|TRBD2
CASSDGSGSNEQFF
TGTGCCAGCAGTGACGGTAGCGGGAGTAATGAGCAGTTCTTC
>TRBV7-9|TRBJ2-1|NA|TRBD2
CASSLANLLAGAYNEQFF
TGTGCCAGCAGCTTAGCGAACCTACTAGCGGGGGCCTACAATGAGCAGTTCTTC
>TRBV4-1|TRBJ2-1|NA|TRBD2
CASSQRLAGEQFF
TGCGCCAGCAGCCAACGTCTAGCGGGTGAGCAGTTCTTC
>TRBV27|TRBJ1-2|NA|NA
CASSLSGDGYTF
TGTGCCAGCAGTTTATCAGGGGATGGCTACACCTTC
>TRBV27|TRBJ2-5|NA|TRBD2
CASSLTAGVETQYF
TGTGCCAGCAGTCTTACAGCGGGAGTGGAGACCCAGTACTTC
>TRBV7-9|TRBJ2-6|NA|NA
CASTNHFSGANVLTF
TGTGCCAGCACCAACCATTTCTCTGGGGCCAACGTCCTGACTTTC
>TRBV5-5|TRBJ2-7|NA|NA
CASSSSINEQYF
TGTGCCAGCAGCTCCTCAATCAACGAGCAGTACTTC
>TRBV2|TRBJ2-6|NA|TRBD1
CASGDRQTPGANVLTF
TGTGCCAGCGGGGACAGACAAACTCCTGGGGCCAACGTCCTGACTTTC
>TRBV9|TRBJ2-7|NA|TRBD1
CASSVEGTGGDEQYF
TGTGCCAGCAGCGTAGAAGGGACAGGGGGCGACGAGCAGTACTTC
>TRBV2|TRBJ2-1|NA|NA
CASSPQGSHEQFF
TGTGCCAGCAGTCCTCAGGGGTCCCATGAGCAGTTCTTC
>TRBV9|TRBJ2-7|NA|TRBD1
CASSGDRAGEQYF
TGTGCCAGCAGCGGGGACAGGGCTGGCGAGCAGTACTTC
>TRBV9|TRBJ2-1|NA|NA
CASSLQGYEQFF
TGTGCCAGCAGCCTCCAGGGTTATGAGCAGTTCTTC
>TRBV5-1|TRBJ2-1|NA|NA
CASSLVLARSYNEQFF
TGCGCCAGCAGCTTGGTACTAGCACGCTCCTACAATGAGCAGTTCTTC
>TRBV9|TRBJ2-7|NA|NA
CASSVSGINSYEQYF
TGTGCCAGCAGCGTAAGTGGAATAAACTCCTACGAGCAGTACTTC
>TRBV4-1|TRBJ2-7|few|NA
CASSQDLRGVSYEQYF
TGCGCCAGCAGCCAAGATCTCCGCGGGGTATCCTACGAGCAGTACTTC
>TRBV12-5|TRBJ1-2|NA|TRBD1
CASGLRTGAGYTF
TGTGCTAGTGGTTTGCGGACAGGGGCTGGCTACACCTTC
>TRBV4-2|TRBJ1-1|NA|NA
CASSPGYGDTEAFF
TGTGCCAGCAGCCCGGGCTATGGGGACACTGAAGCTTTCTTT
>TRBV27|TRBJ2-1|NA|NA
CASSFRGEQFF
TGTGCCAGCAGTTTTCGGGGGGAGCAGTTCTTC
>TRBV28|TRBJ2-5|NA|NA
CASSFIETQYF
TGTGCCAGCAGTTTTATAGAGACCCAGTACTTC
>TRBV28|TRBJ2-7|once|NA
CASSFSTLHEQYF
TGTGCCAGCAGTTTCTCAACGCTCCACGAGCAGTACTTC
>TRBV10-3|TRBJ2-5|NA|TRBD1
CAISSDRDSLGETQYF
TGTGCCATCAGTTCCGACCGGGACAGTCTGGGGGAGACCCAGTACTTC
>TRBV7-2|TRBJ2-7|NA|NA
CASSPSPVWEQYF
TGTGCCAGCAGCCCAAGTCCGGTTTGGGAGCAGTACTTC
>TRBV6-5|TRBJ2-7|NA|NA
CASSYSGRAEQYF
TGTGCCAGCAGTTACTCTGGCAGGGCCGAGCAGTACTTC
>TRBV4-1|TRBJ2-7|NA|TRBD1
CASSQVISRDSTYEQYF
TGCGCCAGCAGCCAAGTGATTTCCCGGGACAGTACCTACGAGCAGTACTTC